One and the same sample provided the 20 T cell receptor beta chains below, sequenced in a study of blood T cell repertoires in COVID-19. This table comes from immunoSEQ multiplex PCR, and its TCRdb copy is limited to in-frame clones, with some not included. The repertoire consists of hundreds of thousands of clones, with 85% to 90% occurring once and the leading ten covering around 0.87%. Sequenced material: PBMCs or T cells enriched from blood (not recorded which). These TCRs come from a man in his fifties or sixties who had been exposed to COVID-19.

This clone has more than one count but fewer than ten. The CDR3 region is CASSVVGSQNTEAFF. DNA of the CDR3: TGTGCCAGCAGCGTAGTGGGCAGCCAGAACACTGAAGCTTTCTTT. V is TRBV9 and J is TRBJ1-1; D is undetermined. Germline V CDR1 and CDR2: SGDLS, YYNGEE. The CDR3 is made up of 15 amino acids. V was cut by 0 bases and J by 1 base, with 10 bases left in between.

CDR3 loop: CASSPGTVYGYTF. CDR3 DNA: TGTGCCAGCAGCCCAGGGACAGTATATGGCTACACCTTC. The rearrangement links TRBV5-6 to TRBJ1-2; 7 positions match TRBD1. The germline V gene has CDR1 SGHDT and CDR2 YYEEEE. After removal of 4 bases from V and 5 bases from J, the junction contained 5 bases not matched to a gene. This CDR3 is built from 13 residues.

This chain uses TRBV18 with TRBJ1-3; perhaps TRBD1 as D (6 bases). V gave up 1 base and J gave up 0 bases, with 7 bases separating them. Germline-derived CDR1 and CDR2 are KGHSH and LQKENI. This CDR3 is built from 15 residues. CDR3 nucleotide sequence: TGTGCCAGCTCACCACTGACAGGCTCTGGAAACACCATATATTTT. Translated: CASSPLTGSGNTIYF.

This clone was found once. V is TRBV10-1 and J is TRBJ2-7; possible D gene TRBD2, 5 bases. Between the trimmed V and J ends, which lost 0 bases and 3 bases, there was a span of 21 bases. The CDR3 spans 18 residues. The germline V gene encodes CDR1 WNHNN and CDR2 SYGVQD (reference sequence). For the CDR3, the DNA is TGCGCCAGCAGTGAGTCGACTCGGCGGGCCGCTACGATCTACGAGCAGTACGTC. Protein product: CASSESTRRAATIYEQYV.

The chain employs TRBV10-1 and TRBJ1-4; 9 positions agree with TRBD1. Germline V gene sequence: CDR1 WNHNN, CDR2 SYGVQD (reference sequence). The CDR3 runs 17 residues. V lost 7 bases and J lost 2; bases outside the gene matches: 11. The CDR3 loop reads CASNPGQGMETNEKLFF. CDR3 DNA sequence: TGCGCCAGCAACCCCGGACAGGGGATGGAGACTAATGAAAAACTGTTTTTT.

The chain has TRBV7-3 and TRBJ2-1; the D is unclear. From germline, CDR1 is SGHTA and CDR2 FQGTGA. Trimming shortened V by 5 bases and J by 0 bases, and 11 bases separated the two germline ends. The CDR3 is made up of 15 amino acids. The CDR3 region has the DNA TGTGCCAGCAGCATTTTGGCCCTCTCCTACAATGAGCAGTTCTTC. Amino acids: CASSILALSYNEQFF.

The chain carries TRBV5-1 and TRBJ1-4, with D maybe TRBD1 (5 bases). Per the germline V gene, CDR1 is SGHRS and CDR2 is YFSETQ. The germline V and J ends were trimmed by 0 bases and 4 bases, with 10 bases remaining between them. The CDR3 runs 15 residues. DNA for the CDR3: TGCGCCAGCAGCTTGGCAAAAGGGGTTAATGAAAAACTGTTTTTT. Its translation: CASSLAKGVNEKLFF.

In this sample, this clone turned up once. The gene calls are TRBV6-2 or TRBV6-3 and TRBJ2-7, with 9 positions matching TRBD1. Germline CDR1 is MNHEY and CDR2 is SVGEGT. The ends lost 6 bases at V and 4 bases at J; junction bases unmatched: 22. The CDR3 extends over 19 amino acids. CDR3 bases: TGTGCCAGCAGCTCAGTCCCGGGACAGGGTTCCACCTTTCAATACGAGCAGTACGTC. Encoded protein: CASSSVPGQGSTFQYEQYV.

The chain links TRBV12-2 to TRBJ1-1. TRBV12-2 is listed as a pseudogene. CDR3 length: 13 residues. CDR3 sequence (DNA): TGTGCAAGTCGCTTACCCCGACGGGAAAAAGCTTTCTTT. Its translation is CASRLPRREKAFF.

The V and J genes are TRBV9 and TRBJ1-1; D perhaps matches TRBD1 (5 bases). CDR3 length: 15 amino acids. Germline assignment: CDR1 SGDLS and CDR2 YYNGEE. V was trimmed by 2 bases and J by 4 bases, leaving 15 bases between them. The chain's CDR3 is CASSVLQAAATEAFF. In nucleotides, the CDR3 is TGTGCCAGCAGCGTGTTACAGGCAGCCGCCACTGAAGCTTTCTTT.

The V gene is TRBV3-1 (or the pseudogene TRBV3-2), the J gene TRBJ2-4; 8 bases match TRBD2. Losses at the gene ends were 3 bases for V and 7 bases for J; bases not matched to a gene: 2. CDR3 length: 13 amino acids. The germline CDR1 and CDR2 sequences are LGHDT and YNNKEL (reference sequence). This CDR3 reads CASSQLAGNIQYF. The CDR3, as DNA: TGTGCCAGCAGCCAGTTAGCGGGGAACATTCAGTACTTC.

The chain employs TRBV10-3 and TRBJ1-5; TRBD1 agrees at 8 bases. CDR3 length: 17 residues. J was trimmed by 2 bases and V by 4 bases; bases with no gene match: 10. The germline V gene encodes CDR1 ENHRY and CDR2 SYGVKD. In DNA form, the CDR3 reads TGTGCCATCAGTGGGACAGGGCCCACGAGAGGCAATCAGCCCCAGCATTTT. It translates to CAISGTGPTRGNQPQHF.

This chain uses TRBV3-1 (or the pseudogene TRBV3-2) with TRBJ2-2, with 8 bases matching TRBD1. V was pared by 8 bases and J by 1 base, with 3 bases of the junction left unmatched. Germline CDR1 LGHDT, CDR2 YNNKEL (reference sequence). The CDR3 length is 14 residues. The CDR3 coding sequence is TGTGCCAGCCAGGACAGGGTGAACACCGGGGAGCTGTTTTTT. This codes for CASQDRVNTGELFF.

This chain uses TRBV30 with TRBJ1-6; 8 bases line up with TRBD1. Trimming at V came to 0 bases and at J to 7 bases, leaving 5 bases not matched to a gene. Germline CDR1 GTSNPN, CDR2 SVGIG (reference sequence). The CDR3 contains 15 residues. The DNA for the CDR3 is TGTGCCTGGAGTGTTACAGGGGGTAACAATTCACCCCTCCACTTT. This gives the protein CAWSVTGGNNSPLHF.

This clone has only a few counts. J is TRBJ1-5 and V is TRBV6-2 or TRBV6-3, with TRBD1 identical over 7 bases. The V gene's germline CDR1 is MNHEY and CDR2 SVGEGT. CDR3 size: 15 residues. V lost 5 bases to trimming and J lost 3 bases; unmatched junction nucleotides: 7. The CDR3 loop is CASSGGTDNNQPQHF. CDR3 DNA sequence: TGTGCCAGCAGTGGCGGGACAGATAACAATCAGCCCCAGCATTTT.

This chain uses TRBV7-3 with TRBJ2-5; tentatively, D is TRBD2 (6 bases). Germline loops: CDR1 SGHTA, CDR2 FQGTGA. The CDR3 contains 13 residues. The V gene lost 4 bases and the J gene lost 5 bases, with 11 bases spanning the gap. The CDR3 loop reads CASSSSVRETQYF. The CDR3 bases are TGTGCCAGCAGCTCTAGCGTACGGGAGACCCAGTACTTC.

The rearrangement joins TRBV5-4 to TRBJ2-1, with D unresolved. Trimming took off 1 base at V and 2 bases at J, with 10 bases between the two ends. The CDR3 runs 15 residues. Germline-derived CDR1 and CDR2 are SGHNT and YYREEE (reference sequence). The DNA for the CDR3 is TGTGCCAGCAGCTTGATACGAGCCACCTACAATGAGCAGTTCTTC. Translating gives CASSLIRATYNEQFF.

This rearrangement joins TRBV7-9 to TRBJ1-1, with D possibly matching TRBD1 (5 bases). Germline V gene data show CDR1 as SEHNR and CDR2 as FQNEAQ (reference sequence). This CDR3 region has 16 residues. With 3 bases removed from V and 2 bases from J, the gap between germline ends came to 16 bases. CDR3 in amino acids: CASSFPFGGDNTEAFF. DNA of the CDR3: TGTGCCAGCAGCTTCCCTTTCGGGGGAGATAACACTGAAGCTTTCTTT. Full variable domain (rest looked up from reference TRBV7-9 and TRBJ1-1): DTGVSQNPRHKITKRGQNVTFRCDPISEHNRLYWYRQTLGQGPEFLTYFQNEAQLEKSRLLSDRFSAERPKGSFSTLEIQRTEQGDSAMYLCASSFPFGGDNTEAFFGQGTRLTVV.

The chain joins TRBV5-4 to TRBJ2-3; TRBD1 is a possible D gene (6 bases). CDR3 size: 16 residues. CDR1 and CDR2 from the germline V gene are SGHNT and YYREEE (reference sequence). Trimming stripped 3 bases from V and 3 bases from J, with 17 bases between. The CDR3 reads CASSSTAGAETDTQYF. CDR3 DNA sequence: TGTGCCAGCAGCTCGACGGCAGGGGCCGAAACAGATACGCAGTATTTT.

In its sample, this clone was seen once. This chain connects TRBV19 to TRBJ1-2, with D possibly TRBD1 on 6 matching bases. The CDR3 sequence is 13 residues long. Deletions cut 1 base from V and 6 bases from J, with 9 bases between. CDR1 is LNHDA and CDR2 is SQIVND in the germline V gene (reference sequence). The CDR3 spells CASSIGQADGYTF. DNA of the CDR3: TGTGCCAGTAGTATAGGACAGGCCGATGGCTACACCTTC.